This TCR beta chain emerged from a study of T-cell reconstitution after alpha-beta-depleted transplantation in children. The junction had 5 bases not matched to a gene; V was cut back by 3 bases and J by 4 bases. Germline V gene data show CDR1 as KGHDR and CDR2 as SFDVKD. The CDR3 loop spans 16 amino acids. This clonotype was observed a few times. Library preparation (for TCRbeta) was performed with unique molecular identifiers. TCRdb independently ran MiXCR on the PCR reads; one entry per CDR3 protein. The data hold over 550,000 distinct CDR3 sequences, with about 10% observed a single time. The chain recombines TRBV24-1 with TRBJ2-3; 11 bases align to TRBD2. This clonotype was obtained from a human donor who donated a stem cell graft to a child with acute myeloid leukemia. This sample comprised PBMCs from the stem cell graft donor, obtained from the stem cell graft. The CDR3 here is CATSDPTSGGADTQYF. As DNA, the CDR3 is TGTGCCACCAGTGATCCTACTAGCGGGGGCGCAGATACGCAGTATTTT.